This passage covers 9 T cell receptor beta chains from one sample sequenced in a study of OX40 agonist ivuxolimab in advanced cancers. Repertoires were generated with immunoSEQ multiplex PCR, while TCRdb's copy carries only in-frame clones and drops some. This table has 60,000 to 85,000 clones, roughly 76% appearing once. The sequencing here drew on CD4+ or CD8+ T cells sorted from blood, taken in a trial of the OX40 agonist ivuxolimab. The source is an adult with an advanced solid tumor such as melanoma, head and neck, liver or kidney cancer.

The chain has TRBV19 and TRBJ1-5, with D perhaps TRBD1 (5 bases). The CDR3 is 13 amino acids. CDR1 LNHDA and CDR2 SQIVND come from the germline V gene (reference sequence). The V gene lost 8 bases and the J gene lost 6 bases, with 14 bases spanning the gap. CDR3 in DNA: TGTGCCAGTCACGAGGGTGGGGGTCAGCCCCAGCATTTT. Its protein product is CASHEGGGQPQHF.

In its sample, this clone was seen a few times. The identical CDR3 is also encoded by other nucleotide sequences in the sample. The V call is TRBV5-1, the J call TRBJ2-5; 11 bases align to TRBD2. Unmatched junction bases numbered 5, after V lost 4 bases and J lost 3 bases. Germline lookup yields CDR1 SGHRS and CDR2 YFSETQ. The CDR3 contains 15 residues. The DNA for the CDR3 is TGCGCCAGCAGCGGCGGGACTAGCGGAGAAGAGACCCAGTACTTC. Protein sequence: CASSGGTSGEETQYF.

In this sample, this clone turned up a few times. The CDR3 sequence: CASSLTVGEQYF. The DNA for the CDR3 is TGTGCCAGCAGCTTGACGGTGGGGGAGCAGTACTTC. The gene calls are TRBV5-6 and TRBJ2-7; D is undetermined. Trimming took 1 base from V and 7 from J, leaving 9 bases between them. There are 12 residues in the CDR3. The germline CDR1 and CDR2 sequences are SGHDT and YYEEEE. Complete variable domain (other parts from reference TRBV5-6 and TRBJ2-7): DAGVTQSPTHLIKTRGQQVTLRCSPKSGHDTVSWYQQALGQGPQFIFQYYEEEERQRGNFPDRFSGHQFPNYSSELNVNALLLGDSALYLCASSLTVGEQYFGPGTRLTVT.

The chain couples TRBV2 to TRBJ2-3; D uncertain. Germline lookup yields CDR1 SNHLY and CDR2 FYNNEI. V was pared by 3 bases and J by 2 bases, with 6 bases between. This CDR3 is 13 amino acids long. The CDR3 DNA reads as TGTGCCAGCAGTGACGGTGTCACAGATACGCAGTATTTT. Its translation: CASSDGVTDTQYF.

The sample holds one count of this clone. The genes are TRBV19 and TRBJ2-5, with a possible D match to TRBD2 (6 bases). Trimming shortened V by 5 bases and J by 4 bases, and 17 bases separated the two germline ends. Per the germline V gene, CDR1 is LNHDA and CDR2 is SQIVND (reference sequence). CDR3 length equals 15 residues. The CDR3 protein is CASSPLLAIGETQYF. CDR3 DNA sequence: TGTGCCAGTAGTCCCCTACTAGCTATTGGAGAGACCCAGTACTTC.

This clone has just one count. This sequence joins TRBV6-1 and TRBJ2-4; tentatively, D is TRBD2 (7 bases). CDR1 is MNHNS, CDR2 SASEGT, per germline. With 0 bases removed from V and 4 bases from J, the gap between germline ends came to 10 bases. The CDR3 covers 15 residues. CDR3 DNA: TGTGCCAGCAGTGAAGCGGGGGGGGCTAAAAACATTCAGTACTTC. This sequence encodes CASSEAGGAKNIQYF.

This chain uses TRBV6-6 with TRBJ1-2; 8 nucleotides align to TRBD1. The CDR3 is made up of 13 amino acids. Per germline, CDR1 MNHNY and CDR2 SVGAGI (reference sequence). V shed 7 bases and J 6 bases; nucleotides not matched to a gene: 7. CDR3 nucleotide sequence: TGTGCCAGCACCCACTCGACAGGGGATGGCTACACCTTC. It yields the protein CASTHSTGDGYTF.

The chain has TRBV6-6 and TRBJ2-1; TRBD2 is a possible D gene (6 bases). The CDR3 contains 15 residues. Germline CDR1 and CDR2: MNHNY and SVGAGI (reference sequence). V was pared by 2 bases and J by 0 bases, with 8 bases between. The chain's CDR3 is CASSYTSSSYNEQFF. As DNA, the CDR3 is TGTGCCAGCAGTTACACTAGCAGCTCCTACAATGAGCAGTTCTTC.

This sequence joins TRBV18 and TRBJ2-3; D gene uncertain. The V and J ends lost 6 bases and 0 bases respectively, with 10 bases between them. There are 14 residues in the CDR3. From germline, CDR1 is KGHSH and CDR2 LQKENI. The CDR3 DNA follows: TGTGCCAGCTCCCAAGACCGTAGCACAGATACGCAGTATTTT. Protein product: CASSQDRSTDTQYF.